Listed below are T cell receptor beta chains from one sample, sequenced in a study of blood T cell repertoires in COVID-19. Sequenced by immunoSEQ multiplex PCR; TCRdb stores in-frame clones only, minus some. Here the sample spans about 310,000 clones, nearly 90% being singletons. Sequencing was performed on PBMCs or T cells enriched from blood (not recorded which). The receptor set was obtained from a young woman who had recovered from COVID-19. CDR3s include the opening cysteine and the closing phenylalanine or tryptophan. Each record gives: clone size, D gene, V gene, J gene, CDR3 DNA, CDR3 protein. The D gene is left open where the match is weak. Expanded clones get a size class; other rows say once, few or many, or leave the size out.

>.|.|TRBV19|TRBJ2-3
TGTGCCAGTAGTATACCGGAGACTGGTACGCAGTATTTT
CASSIPETGTQYF
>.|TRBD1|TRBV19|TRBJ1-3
TGTGCCACCTCCACCGGGACAGGTGGAAACACCATATATTTT
CATSTGTGGNTIYF
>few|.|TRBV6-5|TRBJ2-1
TGTGCCAGTAGCTGGGCCCCTAGCAACAATGAGCAGTTCTTC
CASSWAPSNNEQFF
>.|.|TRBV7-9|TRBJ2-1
TGTGCCAGCAGCTTAGACTCGAGCTCCTACAATGAGCAGTTCTTC
CASSLDSSSYNEQFF
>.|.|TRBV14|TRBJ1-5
TGTGCCAGCAGCCAAGGGATCGGGTTCGGTCAGCCCCAGCATTTT
CASSQGIGFGQPQHF
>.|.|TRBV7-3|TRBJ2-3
TGTGCCAGCAGCTTAGGAGTGCCTCCCCAAACGCAGTATTTT
CASSLGVPPQTQYF
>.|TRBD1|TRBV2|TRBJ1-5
TGTGCCAGCAGTGGGACAGGGCGGAATCAGCCCCAGCATTTT
CASSGTGRNQPQHF
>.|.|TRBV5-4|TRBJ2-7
TGTGCCAGCAGCCTTACACCGTTACCGCTCGAGCAGTACTTC
CASSLTPLPLEQYF
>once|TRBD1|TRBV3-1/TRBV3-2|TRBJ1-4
TGTGCCAGCAGCCTGGGACAGACTAATGAAAAACTGTTTTTT
CASSLGQTNEKLFF
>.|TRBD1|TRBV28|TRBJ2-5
TGTGCCAGCAGTTCGCACCGGACAGGACAGAGCCAAGAGACCCAGTACTTC
CASSSHRTGQSQETQYF
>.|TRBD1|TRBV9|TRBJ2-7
TGTGCCAGCAGCCCCCATCAGGGGGATGGTTACGAGCAGTACTTC
CASSPHQGDGYEQYF
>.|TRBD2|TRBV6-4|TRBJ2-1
TGTGCCAGCAGTGCGACTAGCGGGATGGGAGAGCAGTTCTTC
CASSATSGMGEQFF
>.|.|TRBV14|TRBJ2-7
TGTGCCAGCAGTCCGAGGACAGACTCCTACGAGCAGTACTTC
CASSPRTDSYEQYF
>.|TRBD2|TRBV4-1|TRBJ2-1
TGCGCCAGCAGCCAAGATCGGCGGCTAGCGGGATACAATGAGCAGTTCTTC
CASSQDRRLAGYNEQFF
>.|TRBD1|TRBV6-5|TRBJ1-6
TGTGCCAGCCTACTGGGGACAGGCCAATATTCACCCCTCCACTTT
CASLLGTGQYSPLHF
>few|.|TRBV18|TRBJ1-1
TGTGCCAGCTCACCTGGCCAGGGTACCACTGAAGCTTTCTTT
CASSPGQGTTEAFF
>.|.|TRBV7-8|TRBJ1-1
TGTGCCAGCAACCCTATTAACACTGAAGCTTTCTTT
CASNPINTEAFF
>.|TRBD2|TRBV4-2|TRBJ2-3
TGTGCCAGCAGCTTAGCGGGAGGTGCAGATACGCAGTATTTT
CASSLAGGADTQYF
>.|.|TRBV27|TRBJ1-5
TGTGCCAGCAGTTTAGTGACAAATCAGCCCCAGCATTTT
CASSLVTNQPQHF
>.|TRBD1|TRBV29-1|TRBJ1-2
TGCAGCGCCTCAGGACAGGGGACCTATGGCTACACCTTC
CSASGQGTYGYTF
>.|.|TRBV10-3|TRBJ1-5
TGTGCCACCCACCCCTTTGGGTCCGTCGACGGGAAGGTCGATCAGCCCCAGCATTTT
CATHPFGSVDGKVDQPQHF
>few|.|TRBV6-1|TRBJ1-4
TGTGCCAGCAGTGAAGTGGCAGGGGAAAAGGAAAAACTGTTTTTT
CASSEVAGEKEKLFF
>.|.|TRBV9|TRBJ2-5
TGTGCCAGCAGTGCCAGGCCCCAAGAGACCCAGTACTTC
CASSARPQETQYF
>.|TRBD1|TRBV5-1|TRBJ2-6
TGCGCCAGCAGCACCGGGGACAGCTCTGGGGCCAACGTCCTGACTTTC
CASSTGDSSGANVLTF
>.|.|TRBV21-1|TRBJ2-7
TGTGCCAGCAGCAAAAACCGACAGGGAAACTACGAGCAGTACTTC
CASSKNRQGNYEQYF
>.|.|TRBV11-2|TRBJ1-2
TGTGCCAGCAGCTTAGACTTCGGAGGTGGCTACACCTTC
CASSLDFGGGYTF
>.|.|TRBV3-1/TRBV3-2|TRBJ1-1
TGTGCCAGCAGCCAAGCCCACAGAAACCAGAACACTGAAGCTTTCTTT
CASSQAHRNQNTEAFF
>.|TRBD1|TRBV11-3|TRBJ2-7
TGTGCCAGCAGCCTGTACAGGGGGTCCCAGGACGAGCAGTACTTC
CASSLYRGSQDEQYF
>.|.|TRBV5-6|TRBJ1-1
TGTGCCAGCCTCAGGCAGGGGCTGAACACTGAAGCTTTCTTT
CASLRQGLNTEAFF
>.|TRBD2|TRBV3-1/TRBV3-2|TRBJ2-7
TGTGCCAGCAGCCAATACCCAGGGATTCTAGCGGCGACCTACGAGCAGTACTTC
CASSQYPGILAATYEQYF
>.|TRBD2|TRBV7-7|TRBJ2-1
TGTGCTAGCAGCTTGACAGAGGGAGGGCCTTATGAGCAGTTCTTC
CASSLTEGGPYEQFF
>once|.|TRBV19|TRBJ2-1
TGTGCCAGTAGTATTCCTAACCACAATGAGCAGTTCTTC
CASSIPNHNEQFF
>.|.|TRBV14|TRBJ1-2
TGTGCCAGCAGCCAAACTCTGCGAGCCAACTATGGCTACACCTTC
CASSQTLRANYGYTF
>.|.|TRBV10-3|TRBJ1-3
TGTGCCATCAGTGAGACTACCGGGTCAACTGGAAACACCATATATTTT
CAISETTGSTGNTIYF
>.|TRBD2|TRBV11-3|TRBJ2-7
TGTGCCAGCAGCCCACCGGGAAGCGGGACTACCTACGAGCAGTACTTC
CASSPPGSGTTYEQYF
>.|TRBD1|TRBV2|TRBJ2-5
TGTGCCAGCAGCCAGGACAGGGGAATAGAAGAGACCCAGTACTTC
CASSQDRGIEETQYF
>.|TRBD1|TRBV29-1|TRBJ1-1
TGCAGCGCCGATCGGACAGGGACTGAAGCTTTCTTT
CSADRTGTEAFF
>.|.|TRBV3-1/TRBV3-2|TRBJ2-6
TGTGCCAGCAGCCTAGGGGGGGCTGGGGCCAACGTCCTGACTTTC
CASSLGGAGANVLTF
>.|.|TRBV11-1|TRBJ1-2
TGTGCCAGCAGTGACAGGAAGGGCTACACCTTC
CASSDRKGYTF
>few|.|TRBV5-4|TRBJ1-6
TGTGCCAGCAGTCAAGTGGGGGGTTCACCCCTCCACTTT
CASSQVGGSPLHF
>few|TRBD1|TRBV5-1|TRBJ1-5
TGCGCCAGCAGCCTGGGGGACAGCCGTAATCAGCCCCAGCATTTT
CASSLGDSRNQPQHF
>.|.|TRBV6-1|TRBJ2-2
TGTGCCAGCAGTGATTCCGGTTTATCGAACACCGGGGAGCTGTTTTTT
CASSDSGLSNTGELFF
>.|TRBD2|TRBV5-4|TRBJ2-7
TGTGCCAGCAGCCACGGGACTACCCCATACGAGCAGTACTTC
CASSHGTTPYEQYF
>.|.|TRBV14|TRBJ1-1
TGTGCCAGCAGTCCTTACGGGAACACTGAAGCTTTCTTT
CASSPYGNTEAFF
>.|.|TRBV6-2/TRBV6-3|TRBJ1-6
TGTGCCAGCAGTAGACCTGATGGGCCTTCACCCCTCCACTTT
CASSRPDGPSPLHF
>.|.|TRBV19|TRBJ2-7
TGTGCCAGTAAAGTGCGGGACGTGTCCTCCTACGAGCAGTACTTC
CASKVRDVSSYEQYF
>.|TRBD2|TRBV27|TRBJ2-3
TGTGCCAGCAGTCCCTTGCGACTAGCGGGAGGCACAGATACGCAGTATTTT
CASSPLRLAGGTDTQYF
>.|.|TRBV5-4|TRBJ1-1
TGTGCCAGCAGCTTGGCAGGGGCCATGAACACTGAAGCTTTCTTT
CASSLAGAMNTEAFF
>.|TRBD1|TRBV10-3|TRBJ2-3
TGTGCCATCAGTGAGTCGGGACAGGTCATTAATACGCAGTATTTT
CAISESGQVINTQYF
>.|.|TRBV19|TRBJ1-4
TGTGCCAGTAGTGCCCGACCGGAGGAAAAACTGTTTTTT
CASSARPEEKLFF
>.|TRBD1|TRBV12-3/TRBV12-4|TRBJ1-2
TGTGCCAGCAGTTGGACAGGCCATGGCTACACCTTC
CASSWTGHGYTF
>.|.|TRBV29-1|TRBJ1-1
TGCAGCGCCGAGGTGGTGGCGATGAACACTGAAGCTTTCTTT
CSAEVVAMNTEAFF
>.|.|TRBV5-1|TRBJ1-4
TGCGCCAGCAGCATTACCTCAGGGTATGGAACTAATGAAAAACTGTTTTTT
CASSITSGYGTNEKLFF
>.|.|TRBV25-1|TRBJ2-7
TGTGCCAGCGGTGAGAGGCTTGGCGAGCAGTACTTC
CASGERLGEQYF
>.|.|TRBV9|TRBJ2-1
TGTGCCAGCAGCCCCACGCGGAACCGAGATGAGCAGTTCTTC
CASSPTRNRDEQFF
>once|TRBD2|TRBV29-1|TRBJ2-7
TGCAGCGACCGACTAGCGGGGCCCTACGAGCAGTACTTC
CSDRLAGPYEQYF
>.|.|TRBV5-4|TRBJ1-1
TGTGCCAGCACCAACGGGGTTGGGGACACTGAAGCTTTCTTT
CASTNGVGDTEAFF
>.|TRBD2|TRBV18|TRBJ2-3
TGTGCCAGCTCACCACCGAGGACTAGCGGGAGTTCCGCATCTCAATCCACAGATACGCAGTATTTT
CASSPPRTSGSSASQSTDTQYF
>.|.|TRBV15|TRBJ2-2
TGTGCCACCAGCAGAGATCCCGACGGCCTAGCCGGGGAGCTGTTTTTT
CATSRDPDGLAGELFF